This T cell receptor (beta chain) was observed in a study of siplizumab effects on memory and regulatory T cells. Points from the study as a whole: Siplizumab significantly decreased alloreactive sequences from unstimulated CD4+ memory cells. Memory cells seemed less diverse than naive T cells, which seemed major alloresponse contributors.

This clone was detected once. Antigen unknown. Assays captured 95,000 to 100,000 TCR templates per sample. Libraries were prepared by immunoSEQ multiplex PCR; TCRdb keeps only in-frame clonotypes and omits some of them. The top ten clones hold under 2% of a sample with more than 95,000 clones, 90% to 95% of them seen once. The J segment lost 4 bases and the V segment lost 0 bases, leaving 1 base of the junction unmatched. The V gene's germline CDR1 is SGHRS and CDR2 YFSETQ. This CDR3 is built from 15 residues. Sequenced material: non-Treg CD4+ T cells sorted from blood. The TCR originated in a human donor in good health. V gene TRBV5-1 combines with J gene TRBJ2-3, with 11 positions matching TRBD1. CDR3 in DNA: TGCGCCAGCAGCTTGGGGACAGGGGGCCCAGATACGCAGTATTTT. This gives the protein CASSLGTGGPDTQYF.